This paragraph covers one TCR beta chain sequence. Its cognate antigen is unknown. The CDR3 is made up of 12 amino acids. Trimming stripped 6 bases from V and 2 bases from J, with 7 bases between. 5'RACE with constant-segment primers yielded barcoded, UMI-tagged TCR alpha and TCR beta cDNA libraries. Each CDR3 protein gets one entry after TCRdb re-called the 5' RACE reads with MiXCR. This sample has about 250,000 distinct CDR3 sequences; 15% occur once, and the top ten carry 2.1%. This record belongs to a study of T-cell memory formation after mild COVID-19. Study outcomes and limitations: Among CD4+ contracting clones, most were CM and EM, and CD8+ ones EMRA. A balance of CD4 and CD8 characterized clones contracting day 15 to 85, whereas later expanders leaned CD4+. The SARS-CoV-2 specificity of second-wave clones reaching peak at day 37 remained unverified.

The source material was PBMCs or a T cell subset sorted from them (not recorded which). The V call is TRBV12-3 or TRBV12-4, the J call TRBJ2-5; perhaps TRBD1 as D (5 bases). The sequence derives from an adult woman who had mild COVID-19 (a few samples of this study predate the infection). Cell type and time point are not known. The CDR3 DNA is TGTGCCAGCAGAAGACAGCAAGAGACCCAGTACTTC. It yields the protein CASRRQQETQYF.